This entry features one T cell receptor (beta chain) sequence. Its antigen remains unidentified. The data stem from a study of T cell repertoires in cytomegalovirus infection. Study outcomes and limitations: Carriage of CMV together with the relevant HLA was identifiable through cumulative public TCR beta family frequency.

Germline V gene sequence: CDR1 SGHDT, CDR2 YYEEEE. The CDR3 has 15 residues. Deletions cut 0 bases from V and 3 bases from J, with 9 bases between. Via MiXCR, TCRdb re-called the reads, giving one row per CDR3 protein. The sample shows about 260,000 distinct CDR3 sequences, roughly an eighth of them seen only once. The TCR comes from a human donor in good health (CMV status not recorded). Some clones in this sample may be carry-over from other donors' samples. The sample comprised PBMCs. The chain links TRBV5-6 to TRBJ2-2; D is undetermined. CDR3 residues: CASSLGSLYTGELFF. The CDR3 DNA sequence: TGTGCCAGCAGCTTGGGTTCATTGTACACCGGGGAGCTGTTTTTT.